These 27 T cell receptor beta chains came from one sample sequenced in a study of shared clonotypes between healthy human individuals (dated by TCRdb to about 2020). Library creation used the immunoSEQ multiplex PCR assay. TCRdb took over this immuneACCESS table, retaining in-frame rearrangements with V and J assigned. Such tables are incomplete; in checked studies, under half of the missing clones stem from an unresolved V gene, and the remainder is unexplained. The sample profile shows over 1.4 million clones; about 96% of them were found once. Over 1% of the sample is held by the ten biggest clonotypes. Sequenced sample: naive CD4+ T cells sorted from blood. Interpreted using the paper, the cell subset or site label stands for: CD45RA+ positively selected. All receptors derive from a man between 25 and 39 years old in good health.

The V and J genes are TRBV10-2 and TRBJ1-4; 10 positions agree with TRBD1. Germline V lookup: CDR1 WSHSY, CDR2 SAAADI. CDR3 length equals 14 residues. Losses at the gene ends were 7 bases for V and 6 bases for J; bases not matched to a gene: 5. Here the CDR3 reads CASKWTGGDEKLFF. The CDR3 nucleotides are TGCGCCAGCAAATGGACAGGGGGAGATGAAAAACTGTTTTTT.

The CDR3 here is CATSQGSPPYEQYF. CDR3 DNA sequence: TGTGCCACCAGCCAGGGTAGCCCCCCCTACGAGCAGTACTTC. J is TRBJ2-7 and V is TRBV15, with D possibly matching TRBD1 (5 bases). The V gene's germline CDR1 is LNHNV and CDR2 YYDKDF (reference sequence). Deletions cut 5 bases from V and 2 bases from J, with 13 bases between. The CDR3 contains 14 residues. The variable domain in full, completed from reference TRBV15 and TRBJ2-7, reads DAMVIQNPRYQVTQFGKPVTLSCSQTLNHNVMYWYQQKSSQAPKLLFHYYDKDFNNEADTPDNFQSRRPNTSFCFLDIRSPGLGDTAMYLCATSQGSPPYEQYFGPGTRLTVT.

This clone was recorded a few times. Other DNA sequences in this sample translate to the same CDR3. This rearrangement joins TRBV5-1 to TRBJ1-5; D uncertain. Between the trimmed V and J ends, which lost 0 bases and 6 bases, there was a span of 4 bases. The V gene's germline CDR1 is SGHRS and CDR2 YFSETQ. The CDR3 extends over 12 amino acids. The CDR3 here is CASSLDGQPQHF. DNA for the CDR3: TGCGCCAGCAGCTTGGATGGTCAGCCCCAGCATTTT. Based on the CDR3 plus reference TRBV5-1 and TRBJ1-5, the full variable domain is KAGVTQTPRYLIKTRGQQVTLSCSPISGHRSVSWYQQTPGQGLQFLFEYFSETQRNKGNFPGRFSGRQFSNSRSEMNVSTLELGDSALYLCASSLDGQPQHFGDGTRLSIL.

This clone was counted a single time. V is TRBV4-3 and J is TRBJ2-1, with 8 bases fitting TRBD2. Trimming took 6 bases from V and 5 from J; bases not matched to a gene: 18. The germline V gene encodes CDR1 LGHNA and CDR2 YSLEER. The CDR3 spans 18 residues. This CDR3 is CASRRAGGRLALDNEQFF. CDR3 nucleotide sequence: TGCGCCAGCAGAAGAGCTGGGGGCCGACTAGCGCTCGACAATGAGCAGTTCTTC.

The V and J genes are TRBV2 and TRBJ2-1; no firm D call. Germline V lookup: CDR1 SNHLY, CDR2 FYNNEI. The CDR3 runs 14 residues. V was pared by 4 bases and J by 4 bases, with 11 bases between. The chain's CDR3 is CASSVRVGYNEQFF. CDR3 nucleotide sequence: TGTGCCAGCAGTGTAAGGGTCGGGTACAATGAGCAGTTCTTC.

The count of this clone is one. The gene calls are TRBV5-6 and TRBJ2-1, with 10 positions matching TRBD2. CDR1 and CDR2 from the germline V gene are SGHDT and YYEEEE. Trimming at V came to 0 bases and at J to 4 bases, leaving 4 bases not matched to a gene. The CDR3 length is 16 residues. This CDR3 is CASSLGLAGEYNEQFF. CDR3 coding DNA: TGTGCCAGCAGCTTGGGGCTAGCGGGAGAATACAATGAGCAGTTCTTC. The full variable domain, in which reference TRBV5-6 and TRBJ2-1 provide the parts outside the CDR3, is DAGVTQSPTHLIKTRGQQVTLRCSPKSGHDTVSWYQQALGQGPQFIFQYYEEEERQRGNFPDRFSGHQFPNYSSELNVNALLLGDSALYLCASSLGLAGEYNEQFFGPGTRLTVL.

The chain carries TRBV6-5 and TRBJ1-5; no clear D gene. Germline V gene data show CDR1 as MNHEY and CDR2 as SVGAGI. The CDR3 runs to 13 residues. Between the trimmed V and J ends, which lost 2 bases and 3 bases, there was a span of 5 bases. The DNA for the CDR3 is TGTGCCAGCAGTTACCAATTCAATCAGCCCCAGCATTTT. It yields the protein CASSYQFNQPQHF.

This rearrangement joins TRBV27 to TRBJ2-7; D is undetermined. V was trimmed by 3 bases and J by 1 base, leaving 10 bases between them. The CDR3 contains 14 residues. Germline-derived CDR1 and CDR2 are MNHEY and SMNVEV (reference sequence). CDR3 in DNA: TGTGCCAGCAGTTTTCGTGAGGAATCCTACGAGCAGTACTTC. Protein sequence: CASSFREESYEQYF.

The rearrangement links TRBV18 to TRBJ1-2; TRBD1 agrees at 9 bases. The CDR3 runs to 15 residues. V gave up 3 bases and J gave up 6 bases; unmatched junction bases: 8. CDR1 is KGHSH and CDR2 is LQKENI in the germline V gene. The CDR3 DNA sequence: TGTGCCAGCTCACCCGGGACAGGGTTTCTAGATGGCTACACCTTC. Residues: CASSPGTGFLDGYTF.

About this clone: Other nucleotide sequences in the sample specify the same CDR3. This sequence joins TRBV9 and TRBJ1-1, with TRBD1 as a possible D gene (5 bases). Germline loops: CDR1 SGDLS, CDR2 YYNGEE. Trimming took off 4 bases at V and 0 bases at J, with 10 bases between the two ends. There are 14 residues in the CDR3. In DNA form, the CDR3 reads TGTGCCAGCAGCCCGCAGGGATTGAACACTGAAGCTTTCTTT. It codes for CASSPQGLNTEAFF.

This clone was seen once. The CDR3 sequence: CASSIRYRTGKINYGYTF. The CDR3 nucleotides read TGTGCCAGCAGCATCCGATACCGGACAGGAAAAATTAACTATGGCTACACCTTC. The chain has TRBV21-1 and TRBJ1-2; TRBD1, the table's D call, was not compared with the DNA. TRBV21-1 is a documented pseudogene. This CDR3 spans 18 amino acids.

J is TRBJ2-6 and V is TRBV18; D possibly matches TRBD1 or TRBD2 (5 bases each). The CDR3 consists of 18 residues. Trimming took off 3 bases at V and 1 base at J, with 16 bases between the two ends. Germline V CDR1 and CDR2: KGHSH, LQKENI. The CDR3 sequence is CASSPLLAGASGANVLTF. In DNA form, the CDR3 reads TGTGCCAGCTCACCCCTGCTTGCCGGGGCATCTGGGGCCAACGTCCTGACTTTC.

This rearrangement joins TRBV9 to TRBJ2-7; the D is unclear. Germline V lookup: CDR1 SGDLS, CDR2 YYNGEE. Trimming pared 4 bases from V and 6 bases from J, leaving 14 bases between. This CDR3 has 13 residues. CDR3 region: CASSLRLGSEQYF. The CDR3 DNA sequence: TGTGCCAGCAGCCTGCGCTTGGGAAGCGAGCAGTACTTC.

CDR3 coding DNA: TGTGCCAGCAGCTTAGTAGCGCAAGAGACCCAGTACTTC. It specifies CASSLVAQETQYF. The chain recombines TRBV5-5 with TRBJ2-5; perhaps TRBD2 as D (5 bases). Germline V gene data show CDR1 as SGHKS and CDR2 as YYEKEE (reference sequence). V gave up 2 bases and J gave up 2 bases, with 7 bases separating them. This CDR3 is 13 amino acids long.

The V and J genes are TRBV6-5 and TRBJ2-2; 9 bases fit TRBD1. The CDR3 covers 13 residues. V lost 6 bases and J lost 6; bases outside the gene matches: 2. Germline V gene data show CDR1 as MNHEY and CDR2 as SVGAGI. The CDR3 protein is CASSHRGPGELFF. As DNA, the CDR3 is TGTGCCAGCAGCCACAGGGGGCCCGGGGAGCTGTTTTTT.

This chain uses TRBV6-1 with TRBJ1-5; D gene ambiguous. CDR3 length: 15 residues. The germline CDR1 and CDR2 sequences are MNHNS and SASEGT. The ends were cut back, 2 bases at V and 0 bases at J, with 8 bases in the middle. CDR3 amino acids: CASSERTDSNQPQHF. DNA of the CDR3: TGTGCCAGCAGTGAACGAACTGATAGCAATCAGCCCCAGCATTTT.

In this sample, this clone turned up once. V gene TRBV15 combines with J gene TRBJ2-3, with 9 bases lining up with TRBD1. This CDR3 is built from 13 residues. The V gene end was trimmed by 6 bases and the J gene end by 4 bases; junction bases not matched to a gene: 2. Per the germline V gene, CDR1 is LNHNV and CDR2 is YYDKDF (reference sequence). In DNA, the CDR3 is TGTGCCACCAGTAGGACAGGGGCAGATACGCAGTATTTT. Its protein product is CATSRTGADTQYF.

The genes are TRBV7-9 and TRBJ2-7, with TRBD2 identical over 7 bases. This CDR3 has 14 residues. V gave up 5 bases and J gave up 1 base; unmatched junction bases: 5. Germline lookup yields CDR1 SEHNR and CDR2 FQNEAQ (reference sequence). The CDR3 loop is CASSASGKSYEQYF. The CDR3 bases are TGTGCCAGCAGCGCAAGCGGGAAGTCCTACGAGCAGTACTTC.

This chain links TRBV10-3 with TRBJ2-3, with TRBD2 as a possible D gene (7 bases). CDR1 and CDR2 from the germline V gene are ENHRY and SYGVKD. The CDR3 is made up of 16 amino acids. With 10 bases removed from V and 5 bases from J, the gap between germline ends came to 25 bases. The CDR3 here is CATNRIEGGEGDTQYF. Here the CDR3 DNA reads TGTGCCACGAACAGGATCGAAGGGGGGGAAGGAGATACGCAGTATTTT.

The chain carries TRBV5-1 and TRBJ2-5; TRBD1 matches at 7 bases. The J call is doubtful: the DNA matches TRBJ2-7 better. The CDR3 is made up of 16 amino acids. Germline CDR1 and CDR2: SGHRS and YFSETQ. The CDR3 is CASSSNSGTVSYEQYF. The DNA of the CDR3 is TGCGCCAGCAGCTCAAATTCCGGGACAGTCTCCTACGAGCAGTACTTC.

This clone came up a few times. The CDR3 DNA reads as TGTGCCAGCTCCCCTACAGGGGCTGGTGGCATTCAGTACTTC. Protein product: CASSPTGAGGIQYF. The J gene is TRBJ2-4, the V gene TRBV18; 7 bases match TRBD1. V lost 6 bases and J lost 9; bases outside the gene matches: 11. CDR3 length: 14 residues. The germline V gene has CDR1 KGHSH and CDR2 LQKENI.

The CDR3 region has the DNA TGTGCCACCAGCAGAGATACCCCGAGCGGGAGTTTAGGCAATGAGCAGTTCTTC. Translating gives CATSRDTPSGSLGNEQFF. The chain uses TRBV15 and TRBJ2-1; 8 nucleotides agree with TRBD2. Trimming cost V 0 bases and J 6 bases; bases outside gene matches: 13. The CDR3 extends over 18 amino acids. Germline CDR1 reads LNHNV; CDR2 reads YYDKDF (reference sequence).

This clone appeared once. V and J are TRBV5-4 and TRBJ2-3; no clear D. CDR3 length: 14 amino acids. Trimming removed 1 base at V and 1 base at J, with 7 bases between. In germline, CDR1 is SGHNT, CDR2 YYREEE (reference sequence). DNA for the CDR3: TGTGCCAGCAGCTTGAAAGGCGGCACAGATACGCAGTATTTT. This translates into CASSLKGGTDTQYF.

V and J are TRBV18 and TRBJ2-1; 7 bases align to TRBD1. V lost 5 bases to trimming and J lost 15 bases; unmatched junction nucleotides: 10. Per germline, CDR1 KGHSH and CDR2 LQKENI. The CDR3 runs 12 residues. CDR3 region: CASSNRGLTGFF. The CDR3 nucleotides are TGTGCCAGCTCAAACAGGGGCCTCACGGGGTTCTTC.

The chain employs TRBV2 and TRBJ2-7, with 8 bases lining up with TRBD1. The V gene end was trimmed by 5 bases and the J gene end by 2 bases; junction bases not matched to a gene: 8. The CDR3 spans 15 residues. Germline V lookup: CDR1 SNHLY, CDR2 FYNNEI. The CDR3 DNA reads TGTGCCAGCAGTCTGGGACAGGTCCGTACCTACGAGCAGTACTTC. Protein product: CASSLGQVRTYEQYF.

In its sample, this clone was seen once. V and J are TRBV29-1 and TRBJ2-7; 10 nucleotides align to TRBD2. Unmatched junction bases numbered 13, after V lost 7 bases and J lost 7 bases. Germline CDR1 reads SQVTM; CDR2 reads ANQGSEA. The CDR3 consists of 14 residues. The CDR3 coding sequence is TGCAGCGCCAACGATGGACTAGCGGCTCATGAGCAGTACTTC. Protein product: CSANDGLAAHEQYF.

The chain carries TRBV28 and TRBJ2-3; 12 nucleotides match TRBD2. V gave up 1 base and J gave up 5 bases; unmatched junction bases: 13. The CDR3 runs 19 residues. The germline V gene encodes CDR1 MDHEN and CDR2 SYDVKM. The CDR3 coding sequence is TGTGCCAGCAGTTTATTACCCCCCCCTAGCGGGAGGGAGATAGATACGCAGTATTTT. Protein sequence: CASSLLPPPSGREIDTQYF.